This TCR beta chain was retrieved from a study of control samples from healthy donors and cancer patients. J gave up 4 bases and V 1 base, and 14 bases lay outside the gene matches. The germline CDR1 and CDR2 sequences are MNHNS and SASEGT. The CDR3 has 20 amino acids. Assay: immunoSEQ multiplex PCR; the TCRdb copy retains only in-frame clones and omits some. The sample has 120,000 or so clones, 92% seen once. Sequenced: PBMCs. The chain recombines TRBV6-1 with TRBJ2-6, with TRBD2 matching over 9 bases. The receptor comes from a man at least 80 years old with head and neck cancer. CDR3 sequence (DNA): TGTGCCAGCAGTGAAGAGGGGGCCATAGCGGGAGTAACAGGGGCCAACGTCCTGACTTTC. It specifies CASSEEGAIAGVTGANVLTF.